These 31 T cell receptor beta chains were sequenced from one sample in a study of T cells in Graves' hyperthyroidism and ophthalmopathy. TCR beta CDR3 regions were amplified from RNA transcripts. The primer set for the first-round RT-PCR of the TCR CDR3 was HTBI. TCRdb re-called the multiplex PCR reads through MiXCR, storing one row per CDR3 protein. The sample has nearly 750,000 distinct CDR3 sequences, about a third seen once. Sequencing was carried out using blood. The source of these receptors is a woman aged 40-49 years with Graves' hyperthyroidism.

This clonotype was counted many times. The chain recombines TRBV5-8 with TRBJ2-7; D tentatively fits TRBD1 or TRBD2 (5 bases each). With 0 bases removed from V and 6 bases from J, the gap between germline ends came to 13 bases. The CDR3 is made up of 14 amino acids. The V gene's germline CDR1 is SGHTS and CDR2 YDEGEE. The CDR3 DNA sequence: TGTGCCAGCAGCTTGGGAGGGGATCTCCTCGAGCAGTACTTC. It encodes CASSLGGDLLEQYF.

In its sample, this clonotype was seen many times. The rearrangement joins TRBV12-3 or TRBV12-4 to TRBJ2-7, with 7 bases that match TRBD1. The CDR3 totals 14 residues. V lost 5 bases to trimming and J lost 0 bases; unmatched junction nucleotides: 4. The CDR3 loop reads CASSDRDPSYEQYF. The CDR3 DNA follows: TGTGCCAGCAGTGACAGGGACCCCTCCTACGAGCAGTACTTC.

The V call is TRBV7-4, the J call TRBJ1-3; TRBD1 might be the D (5 bases). The CDR3 length is 17 residues. V dropped 8 bases and J dropped 1 base, with 21 bases sitting between them. From germline, CDR1 is SGHVT and CDR2 SQSDAQ. Here the CDR3 DNA reads TGTGCCAGCTCACCACCGATGGGGGTCTGGTCTGGAAACACCATATATTTT. This gives the protein CASSPPMGVWSGNTIYF.

The V gene is TRBV2, the J gene TRBJ1-4, with TRBD1 matching 7 bases. This CDR3 is 15 amino acids long. Germline trimming cut 5 bases from V and 4 bases from J; bases unmatched to any gene: 7. Germline V gene lookup returns CDR1 SNHLY and CDR2 FYNNEI. CDR3 residues: CASSRRDSYNEKLFF. The CDR3 region has the DNA TGTGCCAGCAGTAGGAGGGACAGCTATAATGAAAAACTGTTTTTT.

This clonotype was seen a single time. This may stem from a read error, because a much larger clone lies one nucleotide away. The gene calls are TRBV2 and TRBJ1-1, with 9 bases matching TRBD1. In germline, CDR1 is SNHLY, CDR2 FYNNEI. The length of the CDR3 is 14 residues. The CDR3 DNA follows: TGTGCCGGCAGCCCTGGACAGGGGTGGACTGAAGCTTTCTTT. The encoded protein is CAGSPGQGWTEAFF.

This clonotype has only a few counts. This chain joins TRBV25-1 and TRBJ2-1; 12 bases are a match to TRBD2. This CDR3 comprises 19 residues. Germline-derived CDR1 and CDR2 are MGHDK and SYGVNS. V gave up 6 bases and J gave up 0 bases; unmatched junction bases: 12. DNA of the CDR3: TGTGCCAGCAGCGGGACTAGCGGGTGGGGGGTCCGCTCCTACAATGAGCAGTTCTTC. It specifies CASSGTSGWGVRSYNEQFF.

Of note for this clonotype: This clone may be a read error of a much larger clone one base away. This chain uses TRBV6-2 or TRBV6-3 with TRBJ1-5, with no clear D. This CDR3 has 13 amino acids. The V and J ends lost 0 bases and 6 bases respectively, with 6 bases between them. The germline V gene encodes CDR1 MNHEY and CDR2 SVGEGT. The CDR3 sequence: CASSYSGVQPQHF. The CDR3 DNA sequence: TGTGCCAGCAGTTACTCCGGGGTTCAGCCCCAGCATTTT.

This clonotype was seen at least ten times. The chain employs TRBV12-3 or TRBV12-4 and TRBJ2-2, with 7 bases identical to TRBD1. Losses at the gene ends were 6 bases for V and 5 bases for J; bases not matched to a gene: 12. The CDR3 has 16 residues. The CDR3 spells CASSQRQGGGTGELFF. Here the CDR3 DNA reads TGTGCCAGCAGCCAAAGACAGGGTGGGGGAACCGGGGAGCTGTTTTTT.

The chain carries TRBV7-2 and TRBJ1-2; 10 bases match TRBD1. CDR3 length: 14 residues. Germline CDR1 and CDR2: SGHTA and FQGNSA. V shed 4 bases and J 8 bases; nucleotides not matched to a gene: 7. The CDR3 spells CASSYRGQGMGYTF. Written as DNA, the CDR3 is TGTGCCAGCAGCTACCGGGGACAGGGGATGGGCTACACCTTC.

This chain joins TRBV5-5 and TRBJ1-3; D is perhaps TRBD1 (5 bases). The CDR3 consists of 16 residues. Germline values: CDR1 SGHKS, CDR2 YYEKEE (reference sequence). Trimming left V 2 bases short and J 1 base short, with 13 bases between. The CDR3 bases are TGTGCCAGCAGCTTCGAAAGGGGATGGTCTGGAAACACCATATATTTT. As protein: CASSFERGWSGNTIYF.

This clonotype was found many times. The V gene is TRBV15, the J gene TRBJ1-1; D unclear. Germline loops: CDR1 LNHNV, CDR2 YYDKDF (reference sequence). The V and J ends lost 6 bases and 4 bases respectively, with 12 bases between them. The CDR3 spans 13 residues. The CDR3 region is CATRFGLGTEAFF. In DNA form, the CDR3 reads TGTGCCACCAGGTTTGGGTTGGGCACTGAAGCTTTCTTT.

Concerning this clonotype itself: Being one base from a much bigger clone, this may be a read error. The chain is built from TRBV14 and TRBJ2-7; a possible D gene is TRBD1 (6 bases). This CDR3 has 16 amino acids. Germline V gives CDR1 SGHDN, CDR2 FVKESK. In nucleotides, the CDR3 is TGTGCCAGCAGCCAAGCCAGGCCAGGGGTCCCCGACGAGCGGTACTTC. Translating it yields CASSQARPGVPDERYF.

This clonotype has just a few counts. The chain recombines TRBV19 with TRBJ1-5; D is unresolved. This CDR3 spans 16 amino acids. The germline V gene encodes CDR1 LNHDA and CDR2 SQIVND (reference sequence). The V end lost 3 bases, the J end lost 0 bases, and 12 bases lay between the germline ends. CDR3 coding DNA: TGTGCCAGTAGTATTTTTCGGGTTAATAGCAATCAGCCCCAGCATTTT. It specifies CASSIFRVNSNQPQHF.

This clonotype was counted a few times. This sequence joins TRBV5-4 and TRBJ1-2, with 7 nucleotides matching TRBD1. The germline CDR1 and CDR2 sequences are SGHNT and YYREEE (reference sequence). This CDR3 comprises 18 residues. V dropped 4 bases and J dropped 5; count of bases not matched to a gene: 20. CDR3 DNA sequence: TGTGCCAGCAGCCACTCTAACAGGGGTCACATTAACTTTTATGGCTACACCTTC. It is translated as CASSHSNRGHINFYGYTF.

The V call is TRBV7-9, the J call TRBJ1-2; TRBD1 is a possible D gene (6 bases). Trimming removed 5 bases from V and 7 bases from J, with 17 bases in between. Germline V CDR1 and CDR2: SEHNR, FQNEAQ (reference sequence). CDR3 length: 14 amino acids. CDR3 in DNA: TGTGCCAGCAGCCCCCCGGGGGGGGCCCTTGGCTACACCTTC. As protein: CASSPPGGALGYTF.

This clonotype was detected only once. The junction differs from germline at one of its ends, possibly a read error. The chain is built from TRBV7-3 and TRBJ1-5, with D possibly TRBD1 on 6 matching bases. Germline V lookup: CDR1 SGHTA, CDR2 FQGTGA. CDR3 length: 16 residues. The CDR3 sequence: CASSQAPQGINQPQHF. Here the CDR3 DNA reads TGCGCCAGCAGCCAAGCCCCGCAGGGGATCAATCAGCCCCAGCATTTT.

This clonotype was counted at least ten times. The V and J genes are TRBV7-9 and TRBJ1-2; no definite D call. CDR1 and CDR2 (germline): SEHNR, FQNEAQ (reference sequence). The CDR3 contains 14 residues. Trimming stripped 3 bases from V and 0 bases from J, with 8 bases between. CDR3 DNA sequence: TGTGCCAGCAGCTTTCCCAGCACTAACTATGGCTACACCTTC. It is translated as CASSFPSTNYGYTF.

There are a few counts of this clonotype. The genes are TRBV19 and TRBJ1-5, with 10 bases matching TRBD1. Germline V gene data show CDR1 as LNHDA and CDR2 as SQIVND (reference sequence). V trimming: 9 bases; J trimming: 0 bases; junction bases outside the gene matches: 14. CDR3 size: 18 residues. The CDR3 spells CASSPAGQGLYSNQPQHF. In DNA, the CDR3 is TGTGCCAGCAGTCCCGCGGGACAGGGGTTGTATAGCAATCAGCCCCAGCATTTT.

The chain couples TRBV29-1 to TRBJ2-5; D gene ambiguous. CDR1 and CDR2 (germline): SQVTM, ANQGSEA. This CDR3 spans 13 amino acids. V was clipped by 1 base and J by 5 bases, with 11 bases between them. In nucleotides, the CDR3 is TGCAGCGTTGAAGGCCTCTTCAGGGAGACCCAGTACTTC. Its translation is CSVEGLFRETQYF.

This clonotype was seen more than once but under ten times. The chain uses TRBV5-1 and TRBJ2-7; D remains ambiguous. CDR1 and CDR2 from the germline V gene are SGHRS and YFSETQ. The CDR3 has 14 amino acids. V was clipped by 4 bases and J by 2 bases, with 13 bases between them. The CDR3: CASSPTNSAYEQYF. The CDR3 DNA reads TGCGCCAGCAGCCCAACTAACTCAGCCTACGAGCAGTACTTC.

This clonotype was seen only once. This chain uses TRBV10-3 with TRBJ1-1; 10 bases align to TRBD1. The V gene's germline CDR1 is ENHRY and CDR2 SYGVKD. V lost 6 bases and J lost 3; bases outside the gene matches: 1. The CDR3 is made up of 13 amino acids. CDR3 nucleotides: TGTGCCATCAGGGGGACAGGGGACACTGAAGCTTTCTTT. It encodes CAIRGTGDTEAFF.

The chain couples TRBV20-1 to TRBJ2-7, with 8 positions matching TRBD1. The V and J ends lost 2 bases and 2 bases, in that order; junction bases with no gene match: 5. Per germline, CDR1 DFQATT and CDR2 SNEGSKA (reference sequence). This CDR3 has 14 residues. The CDR3 is CSARTGQGPYEQYF. CDR3 DNA sequence: TGCAGTGCTAGAACTGGACAGGGCCCCTACGAGCAGTACTTC.

V is TRBV7-9 and J is TRBJ1-2, with D tentatively TRBD1 (5 bases). Germline CDR1 SEHNR, CDR2 FQNEAQ (reference sequence). Between the trimmed V and J ends, which lost 8 bases and 10 bases, there was a span of 20 bases. This CDR3 has 13 amino acids. The CDR3 sequence is CASSGLAGSIYTF. The CDR3 DNA sequence: TGTGCCAGCTCGGGACTAGCGGGGAGTATCTACACCTTC.

About this clonotype: A read error may account for a junction end that differs from germline. The rearrangement links TRBV9 to TRBJ1-1; the D is unclear. CDR1 and CDR2 (germline): SGDLS, YYNGEE. The CDR3 extends over 9 amino acids. CDR3 nucleotide sequence: TGTGCCAACAGCGCTGAAGCTTTCTTT. This encodes CANSAEAFF.

The chain has TRBV25-1 and TRBJ2-7; maybe TRBD1 (5 bases). The V gene's germline CDR1 is MGHDK and CDR2 SYGVNS. Trimming left V 8 bases short and J 7 bases short, with 18 bases between. The CDR3 extends over 13 amino acids. The CDR3 nucleotides are TGTGCCAGCTCACCCTTAGGGGTACGAGAGCAGTACTTC. It translates to CASSPLGVREQYF.

This clonotype was counted only a few times. One end of the junction fails to match germline, which may point to a read error. V and J are TRBV19 and TRBJ1-5; 9 bases match TRBD1. Germline V gene lookup returns CDR1 LNHDA and CDR2 SQIVND (reference sequence). The length of the CDR3 is 15 residues. The DNA for the CDR3 is TGTACCAGTAGTAGGGGGACAGGGTTAAATCAGCCCCAGCATTTT. Its translation is CTSSRGTGLNQPQHF.

As to this clonotype: With a much larger clone just one base away, this may be a read error. The rearrangement links TRBV29-1 to TRBJ1-1, with D perhaps matching TRBD1 (5 bases). CDR3 size: 16 residues. Germline CDR1 is SQVTM and CDR2 is ANQGSEA. Trimming left V 6 bases short and J 6 bases short, with 26 bases between. The CDR3 DNA sequence: TGCAGCGTCGTGACGGCCCGGGGCCCTTTGGACCCTGAAGCTTTCTTT. It is translated as CSVVTARGPLDPEAFF.

This clonotype was counted between two and nine times. The V gene is TRBV7-2, the J gene TRBJ1-6, with a weak D call TRBD1 (6 bases). V lost 4 bases and J 7 bases, leaving 14 bases between the germline ends. The CDR3 contains 15 residues. Germline V CDR1 and CDR2: SGHTA, FQGNSA. This chain's CDR3 is CASSSQGGENSPLHF. DNA of the CDR3: TGTGCCAGCAGCTCCCAAGGGGGGGAGAATTCACCCCTCCACTTT.

A word on this clonotype: A much larger clone differs by one base, so this may be a read error. The chain employs TRBV10-3 and TRBJ1-2, with D possibly being TRBD1 (6 bases). Deletions cut 11 bases from V and 0 bases from J, with 13 bases between. The CDR3 is made up of 13 amino acids. Germline V lookup: CDR1 ENHRY, CDR2 SYGVKD. The CDR3 region is CAGRTDSNYGYTF. The DNA for the CDR3 is TGTGCCGGCAGGACAGACTCTAACTATGGCTACACCTTC.

V is TRBV5-1 and J is TRBJ1-3; tentatively, D is TRBD1 (5 bases). The V end was cut by 0 bases, the J end by 0 bases, with 16 bases between. The CDR3 has 18 amino acids. CDR1 is SGHRS, CDR2 YFSETQ, per germline. CDR3 coding DNA: TGCGCCAGCAGCTTGGGTCAGGGAAACTCTTACTCTGGAAACACCATATATTTT. It yields the protein CASSLGQGNSYSGNTIYF.

V is TRBV20-1 and J is TRBJ1-5; 7 bases map to TRBD1. The CDR3 runs 14 residues. V was clipped by 3 bases and J by 4 bases; unmatched bases: 6. The V gene's germline CDR1 is DFQATT and CDR2 SNEGSKA (reference sequence). For the CDR3, the DNA is TGCAGTGCTAGGGCAGGGGGGAGAAATCAGCCCCAGCATTTT. This translates into CSARAGGRNQPQHF.